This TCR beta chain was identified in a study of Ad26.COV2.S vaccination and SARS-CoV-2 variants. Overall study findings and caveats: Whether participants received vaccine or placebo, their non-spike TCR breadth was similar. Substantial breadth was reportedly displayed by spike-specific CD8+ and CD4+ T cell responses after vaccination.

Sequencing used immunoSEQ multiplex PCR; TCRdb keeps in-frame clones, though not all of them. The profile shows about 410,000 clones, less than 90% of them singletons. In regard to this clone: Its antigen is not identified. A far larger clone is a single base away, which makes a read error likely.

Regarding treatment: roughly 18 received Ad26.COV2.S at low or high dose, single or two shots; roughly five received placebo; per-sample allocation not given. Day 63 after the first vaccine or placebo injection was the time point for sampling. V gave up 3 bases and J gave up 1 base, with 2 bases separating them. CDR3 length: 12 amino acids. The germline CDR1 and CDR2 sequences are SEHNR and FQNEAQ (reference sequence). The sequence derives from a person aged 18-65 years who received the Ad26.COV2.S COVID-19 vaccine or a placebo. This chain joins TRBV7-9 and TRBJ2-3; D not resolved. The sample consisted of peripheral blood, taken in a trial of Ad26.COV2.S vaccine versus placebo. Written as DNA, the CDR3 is TGTGCCAGCAGCTTCGGCACAGATACGCAGTATTTT. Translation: CASSFGTDTQYF.